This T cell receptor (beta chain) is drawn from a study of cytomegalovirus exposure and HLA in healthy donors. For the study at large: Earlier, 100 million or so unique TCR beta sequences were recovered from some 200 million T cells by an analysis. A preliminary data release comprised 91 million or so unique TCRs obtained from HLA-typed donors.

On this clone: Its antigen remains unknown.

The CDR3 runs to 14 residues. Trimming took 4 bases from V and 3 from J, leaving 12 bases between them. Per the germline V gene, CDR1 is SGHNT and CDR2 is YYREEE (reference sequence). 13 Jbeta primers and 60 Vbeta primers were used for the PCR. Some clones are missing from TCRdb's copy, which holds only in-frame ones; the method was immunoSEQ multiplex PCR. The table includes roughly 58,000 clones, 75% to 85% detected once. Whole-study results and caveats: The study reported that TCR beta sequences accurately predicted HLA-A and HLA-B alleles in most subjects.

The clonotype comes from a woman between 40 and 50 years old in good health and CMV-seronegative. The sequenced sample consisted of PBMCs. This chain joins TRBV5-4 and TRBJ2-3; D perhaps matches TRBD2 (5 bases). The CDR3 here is CASSHHEGTDTQYF. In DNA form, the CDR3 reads TGTGCCAGCAGCCACCACGAGGGAACAGATACGCAGTATTTT.